This record looks at one T cell receptor beta chain sequence and its context. What it binds is not known. The record originates from a study of OX40 agonist ivuxolimab in advanced cancers. As for the study in general: Partial responses occurred in three patients (one hepatocellular carcinoma, two cutaneous melanoma). Whole-study findings and limits: The study observed clonal expansion of CD4+ and CD8+ blood T cells by week 6 at 0.1 to 3.0 mg/kg.

Measured with immunoSEQ multiplex PCR; TCRdb has only the in-frame clones, and not every one. The sample lists over 45,000 clones; roughly 91% were seen once. This sequence was found in an adult with an advanced solid tumor such as melanoma, head and neck, liver or kidney cancer. Sample: CD4+ or CD8+ T cells sorted from blood, taken in a trial of the OX40 agonist ivuxolimab.

The CDR3 here is CASSLFQNTIYF. The DNA for the CDR3 is TGTGCCAGCAGCTTGTTTCAAAACACCATATATTTT. The rearrangement joins TRBV5-6 to TRBJ1-3; D ambiguous. Germline CDR1 is SGHDT and CDR2 is YYEEEE. V dropped 1 base and J dropped 6 bases, with 5 bases sitting between them. The CDR3 consists of 12 residues.